The clone carrying this TCR beta chain was found a few times. These data belong to a study of breast tumors, draining lymph nodes, adjacent tissues. TCRdb redid the calling of the multiplex PCR reads with MiXCR, one entry per CDR3 protein. Of about 200,000 distinct CDR3 sequences in the sample, over 25% are singletons; the top ten hold 4.3%. Breast cancer patients provided tissue from their axillary draining lymph nodes. This CDR3 is built from 16 residues. Looked up from germline, CDR1 is SGHAT and CDR2 is FQNNGV. Trimming stripped 3 bases from V and 0 bases from J, with 14 bases between. The sequencing input was axillary lymph node tissue. The origin of this receptor is a female donor with breast cancer. Some clones in this sample may be carry-over from other donors' samples. The V gene is TRBV11-2, the J gene TRBJ2-5, with D perhaps matching TRBD1 or TRBD2 (6 bases each). The CDR3 reads CASSFTGRGDQETQYF. CDR3 sequence (DNA): TGTGCCAGCAGCTTCACAGGAAGGGGGGACCAAGAGACCCAGTACTTC.